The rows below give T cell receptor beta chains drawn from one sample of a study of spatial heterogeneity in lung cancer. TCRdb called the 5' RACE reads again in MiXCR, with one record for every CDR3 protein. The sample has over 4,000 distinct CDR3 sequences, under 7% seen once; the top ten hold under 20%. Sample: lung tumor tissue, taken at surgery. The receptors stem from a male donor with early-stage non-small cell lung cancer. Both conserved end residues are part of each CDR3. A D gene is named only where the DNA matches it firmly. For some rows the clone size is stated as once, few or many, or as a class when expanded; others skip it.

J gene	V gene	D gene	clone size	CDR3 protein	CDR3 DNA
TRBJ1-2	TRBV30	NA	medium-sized	CACRGGYGYTF	TGTGCCTGTCGGGGGGGCTATGGCTACACCTTC
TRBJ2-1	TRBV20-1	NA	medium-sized	CSAPTSVNEQFF	TGCAGTGCCCCGACAAGCGTGAATGAGCAGTTCTTC
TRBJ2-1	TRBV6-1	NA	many	CASSEAAGNYNEQFF	TGTGCCAGCAGTGAAGCGGCAGGGAACTACAATGAGCAGTTCTTC
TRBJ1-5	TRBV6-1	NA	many	CASSEARRGSQPQHF	TGTGCCAGCAGTGAAGCCCGGCGGGGATCTCAGCCCCAGCATTTT
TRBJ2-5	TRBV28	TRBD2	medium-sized	CASSPPGGGETQYF	TGTGCCAGCAGTCCCCCGGGGGGAGGGGAGACCCAGTACTTC
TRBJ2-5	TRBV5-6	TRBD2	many	CASSGGLAGALEETQYF	TGTGCCAGCAGCGGGGGACTAGCGGGGGCTTTAGAGGAGACCCAGTACTTC
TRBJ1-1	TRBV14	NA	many	CASQEVGRLPFF	TGTGCCAGCCAAGAGGTCGGTCGATTACCTTTCTTT
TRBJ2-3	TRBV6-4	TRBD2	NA	CASSVTSGGTDTQYF	TGTGCCAGCAGTGTGACTAGCGGGGGCACAGATACGCAGTATTTT
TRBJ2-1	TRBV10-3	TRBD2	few	CAIRSTSVNEQFF	TGTGCCATCCGGAGTACTAGCGTCAATGAGCAGTTCTTC
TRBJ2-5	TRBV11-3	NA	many	CASSWREIETQYF	TGTGCCAGCAGCTGGAGGGAAATAGAGACCCAGTACTTC
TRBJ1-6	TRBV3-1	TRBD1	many	CASSQETGVYSSPLHF	TGTGCCAGCAGCCAAGAAACAGGGGTTTATAGTTCACCCCTCCACTTT
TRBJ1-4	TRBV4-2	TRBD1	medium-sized	CASSQGTGGSEKLFF	TGTGCCAGCAGCCAAGGGACAGGGGGAAGTGAAAAACTGTTTTTT
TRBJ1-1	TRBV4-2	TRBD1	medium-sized	CASSQLGGGQGAFF	TGTGCCAGCAGCCAACTTGGGGGCGGACAGGGAGCTTTCTTT
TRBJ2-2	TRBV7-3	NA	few	CASSLTRDTGELFF	TGTGCCAGCAGCTTAACCAGAGACACCGGGGAGCTGTTTTTT
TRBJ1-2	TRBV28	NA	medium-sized	CASGDGDYYGYTF	TGTGCCAGCGGGGACGGGGATTACTATGGCTACACCTTC
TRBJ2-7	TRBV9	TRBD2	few	CASSVASTSGYEQYF	TGTGCCAGCAGCGTAGCTAGCACTAGCGGCTACGAGCAGTACTTC
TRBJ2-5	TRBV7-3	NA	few	CASSLTNQETQYF	TGTGCCAGCAGCTTAACTAACCAAGAGACCCAGTACTTC
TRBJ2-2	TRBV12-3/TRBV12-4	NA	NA	CASSLPFSRGLNTGELFF	TGTGCCAGCAGTTTACCCTTCTCCAGGGGCTTGAACACCGGGGAGCTGTTTTTT
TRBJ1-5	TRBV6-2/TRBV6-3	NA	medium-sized	CASSPLRTRDQPQHF	TGTGCCAGCAGCCCCCTCCGGACCCGGGATCAGCCCCAGCATTTT
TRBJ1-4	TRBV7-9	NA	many	CASSLATQWEKLFF	TGTGCCAGCAGCTTAGCTACCCAGTGGGAAAAACTGTTTTTT
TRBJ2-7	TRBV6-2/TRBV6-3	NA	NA	CASSQITVFASYEQYF	TGTGCCAGCAGCCAAATTACAGTTTTTGCCTCCTACGAGCAGTACTTC
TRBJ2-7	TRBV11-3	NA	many	CASSSRVHEQYF	TGTGCCAGCAGCTCAAGGGTCCACGAGCAGTACTTC
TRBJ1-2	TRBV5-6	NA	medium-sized	CASSVRGGYGYTF	TGTGCCAGCAGCGTGAGGGGGGGTTATGGCTACACCTTC
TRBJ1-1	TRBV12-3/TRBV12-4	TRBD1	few	CASSLPRTGVSTEAFF	TGTGCCAGCAGTTTACCCAGGACAGGGGTGAGCACTGAAGCTTTCTTT
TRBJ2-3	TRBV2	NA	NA	CASRRDSTDTQYF	TGTGCCAGCCGTAGGGATAGCACAGATACGCAGTATTTT
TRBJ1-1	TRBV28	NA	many	CASSFQNTEAFF	TGTGCCAGCAGTTTCCAGAACACTGAAGCTTTCTTT
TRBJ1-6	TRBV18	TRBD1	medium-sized	CASSPPRDTGQGRSPLHF	TGTGCCAGCTCACCACCGCGGGATACGGGACAGGGGAGGTCACCCCTCCACTTT
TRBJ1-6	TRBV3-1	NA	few	CASSQVQGNSPLHF	TGTGCCAGCAGCCAAGTACAGGGTAATTCACCCCTCCACTTT
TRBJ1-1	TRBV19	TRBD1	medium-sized	CASSFLGTGRGGNTEAFF	TGTGCCAGTAGCTTCCTAGGGACAGGACGGGGGGGGAACACTGAAGCTTTCTTT
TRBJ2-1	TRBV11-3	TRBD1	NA	CASSPLGTGVNEQFF	TGTGCCAGCAGCCCTCTCGGGACAGGGGTCAATGAGCAGTTCTTC
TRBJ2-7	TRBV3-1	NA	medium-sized	CASSQVSEHYFYEQYF	TGTGCCAGCAGCCAAGTTTCCGAGCACTATTTCTACGAGCAGTACTTC
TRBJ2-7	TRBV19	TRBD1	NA	CASTPGTAYEQYF	TGTGCCAGTACCCCAGGGACAGCCTACGAGCAGTACTTC
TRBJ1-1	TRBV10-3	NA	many	CAIRAGQPNTEAFF	TGTGCCATCAGGGCTGGACAGCCGAACACTGAAGCTTTCTTT
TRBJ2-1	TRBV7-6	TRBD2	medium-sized	CASSLAEIAGSSKQFF	TGTGCCAGCAGCTTAGCAGAAATAGCGGGCTCATCGAAGCAGTTCTTC
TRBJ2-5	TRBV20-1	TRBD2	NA	CSARGASGGMKETQYF	TGCAGTGCTAGAGGTGCTAGCGGGGGGATGAAAGAGACCCAGTACTTC
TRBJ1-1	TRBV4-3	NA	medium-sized	CASSHGTRRFTEAFF	TGCGCCAGCAGCCACGGAACCAGACGGTTCACTGAAGCTTTCTTT
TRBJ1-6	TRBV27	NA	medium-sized	CASSLSSGYGSSYNSPLHF	TGTGCCAGCAGTTTATCGTCAGGGTATGGAAGCTCCTATAATTCACCCCTCCACTTT